This TCR beta chain emerged from a study of siplizumab effects on memory and regulatory T cells. Some clones are missing from TCRdb's copy, which holds only in-frame ones; the method was immunoSEQ multiplex PCR. The table records about 40,000 clones, about 89% of them present only once. Trimming cost V 4 bases and J 6 bases; bases outside gene matches: 9. Looked up from germline, CDR1 is MNHEY and CDR2 is SMNVEV (reference sequence). The CDR3 runs to 15 residues. General study results and limits: Naive T cells appeared more diverse than memory cells and seemed to be major alloresponse contributors. Phenotypic classification as naive or memory proved unattainable for roughly 75-95% of proliferating CD4+ or CD8+ clones.

In regard to this clone: Its antigen is still unknown.

The source is a human donor in good health. Material for sequencing was naive CD4+ T cells sorted from blood. The chain links TRBV27 to TRBJ1-1; 9 nucleotides line up with TRBD1. The CDR3 is CASSSQGAGYAEAFF. The CDR3 DNA follows: TGTGCCAGCAGTTCACAGGGGGCCGGGTACGCTGAAGCTTTCTTT.